The clone carrying this TCR beta chain has a handful of counts. Antigen: not known. The CDR3 is made up of 15 amino acids. After removal of 5 bases from V and 1 base from J, the junction contained 7 bases not matched to a gene. Per the germline V gene, CDR1 is SNHLY and CDR2 is FYNNEI. This sample stems from a study of T-cell memory formation after mild COVID-19. At the level of the study: TCR clusters mostly belonged to single donors.

Via MiXCR, TCRdb re-called the 5' RACE reads, giving one row per CDR3 protein. The sample records fewer than 200,000 distinct CDR3 sequences, around 13% being singletons. Study conclusions and caveats: Day 15 to 85 contracting clones showed balanced CD4/CD8; later expanders leaned CD4+. Confirmation of SARS-CoV-2 specificity was lacking for second-wave clones peaking day 37. The finding that pre-infection memory included some responding clones suggested that cross-reactive memory joined.

The source material was PBMCs or a T cell subset sorted from them (not recorded which). The chain links TRBV2 to TRBJ2-5; 7 bases line up with TRBD1. The receptor comes from a man aged 18-30 years who had mild COVID-19 (a few samples of this study predate the infection). Cell type and time point are not known. Here the CDR3 DNA reads TGTGCCAGCAGTCGGGACAGAAATCCCCAAGAGACCCAGTACTTC. It codes for CASSRDRNPQETQYF. Full variable domain (outside the CDR3, taken from reference TRBV2 and TRBJ2-5): EPEVTQTPSHQVTQMGQEVILRCVPISNHLYFYWYRQILGQKVEFLVSFYNNEISEKSEIFDDQFSVERPDGSNFTLKIRSTKLEDSAMYFCASSRDRNPQETQYFGPGTRLLVL.